The clone carrying this TCR beta chain was seen more than once but under ten times. The presence of a unique molecular identifier marked each TCR cDNA molecule. One entry per CDR3 protein results from TCRdb running MiXCR on the 5' RACE reads. The repertoire includes about 95,000 distinct CDR3 sequences, under 9% of them detected once, and about 7% sits in the top ten. This specimen belongs to a study of spatial heterogeneity in lung cancer. Study context: Fewer alpha-chain than beta-chain sequences were consistently detected. In the raw reads, each unique TCR and UMI combination was present more than ten times on average.

Indicated time point: sample taken at primary tumor resection. No cells were sorted before sequencing. The whole RNA sequenced was extracted from tumor, nontumor lung or frozen PBMC. The donor population consisted of roughly 70 patients with untreated, early-stage non-small cell lung cancer. Looked up from germline, CDR1 is LNHDA and CDR2 is SQIVND (reference sequence). V lost 2 bases, J lost 5 bases, and 5 bases stayed unmatched. The CDR3 loop spans 15 amino acids. The sequencing here drew on PBMCs, taken at surgery. This receptor was obtained from a male donor with early-stage non-small cell lung cancer. V and J are TRBV19 and TRBJ2-3; 9 nucleotides match TRBD1. CDR3 DNA: TGTGCCAGTAGTATAAGGGACAGGGATGGAGATACGCAGTATTTT. Translated: CASSIRDRDGDTQYF.